This TCR beta chain was recovered during a study of T cells after yellow fever vaccination. This CDR3 has 13 amino acids. J gave up 0 bases and V 6 bases, and 3 bases lay outside the gene matches. Germline CDR1 SQVTM, CDR2 ANQGSEA. This clonotype came up many times. TCRdb analysed the 5' RACE reads with MiXCR anew, one entry per CDR3 protein. The repertoire holds some 350,000 distinct CDR3 sequences, with approximately 4% as singletons. The sequence was collected from a man aged 18 to 29 who received the YFV17D yellow fever vaccine. The specimen was PBMCs, collected 5 days after the yellow fever booster vaccination. The chain uses TRBV29-1 and TRBJ1-2; 8 bases line up with TRBD1. DNA of the CDR3: TGCAGCGTCGCGACAGGGGCTAACTATGGCTACACCTTC. Translating it yields CSVATGANYGYTF.